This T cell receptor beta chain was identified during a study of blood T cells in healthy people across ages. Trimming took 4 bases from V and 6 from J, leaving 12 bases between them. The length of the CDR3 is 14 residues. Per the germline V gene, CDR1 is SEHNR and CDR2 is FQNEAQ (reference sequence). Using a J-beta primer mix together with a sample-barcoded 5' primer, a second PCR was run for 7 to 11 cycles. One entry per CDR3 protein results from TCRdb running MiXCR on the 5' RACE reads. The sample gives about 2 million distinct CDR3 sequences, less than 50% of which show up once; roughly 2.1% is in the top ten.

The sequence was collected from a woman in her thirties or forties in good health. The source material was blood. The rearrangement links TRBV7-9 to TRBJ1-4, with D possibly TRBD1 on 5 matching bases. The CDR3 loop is CASSSGTKDEKLFF. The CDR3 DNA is TGTGCCAGCAGCTCCGGGACCAAGGATGAAAAACTGTTTTTT.